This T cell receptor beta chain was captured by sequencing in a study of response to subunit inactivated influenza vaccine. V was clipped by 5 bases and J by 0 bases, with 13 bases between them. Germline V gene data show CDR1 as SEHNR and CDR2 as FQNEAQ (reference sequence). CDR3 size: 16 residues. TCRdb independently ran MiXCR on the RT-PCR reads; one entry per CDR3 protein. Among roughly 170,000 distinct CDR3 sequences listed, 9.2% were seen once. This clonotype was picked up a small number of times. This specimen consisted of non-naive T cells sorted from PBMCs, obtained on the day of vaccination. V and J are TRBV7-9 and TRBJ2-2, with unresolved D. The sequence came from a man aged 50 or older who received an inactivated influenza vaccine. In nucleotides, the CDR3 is TGTGCCAGCAGCCCAGGTGGGTCGACGAACACCGGGGAGCTGTTTTTT. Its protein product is CASSPGGSTNTGELFF.